This T cell receptor beta chain came from a study of blood T cell repertoires in COVID-19. Study-level information: Some COVID-19 samples were acute and others convalescent; all came from the United States, Italy and Spain. In each case, the material was cDNA or gDNA derived from T cells, B-cell-depleted T cells, or PBMCs.

In the authors' workflow: Estimation of nucleated cell counts was performed using reference gene primer amplification. Using immunoSEQ multiplex PCR, the repertoire was profiled, and TCRdb retains in-frame clones only, with some absent. That table is the source of V, J and clone size, and D and trimming were worked out from the DNA. The top ten hold 3% to 4.5% of the sample, which has about 170,000 clones, approximately 87% seen once. Trimming shortened V by 5 bases and J by 3 bases, and 16 bases separated the two germline ends. This CDR3 region has 15 residues. The germline gives CDR1 ENHRY, CDR2 SYGVKD.

This sequence originates from a man between 18 and 35 years old with active or convalescent COVID-19. Sequenced input: peripheral blood. The rearrangement links TRBV10-3 to TRBJ1-1; TRBD1 might be the D (6 bases). This chain's CDR3 is CAISLSQGRDTEAFF. DNA of the CDR3: TGTGCCATCAGTCTTAGTCAGGGGCGCGACACTGAAGCTTTCTTT.